The subject of this entry is one T cell receptor beta chain. Its antigen is not known. The record originates from a study of T cells after yellow fever vaccination. General study results and limits: Relatively few clonotypes were ones that appeared in both CD4 and CD8 compartments. Primary-vaccination clones mostly resurfaced post-booster (around 95% CD4, 85% to 90% CD8).

Generation of TCR cDNA used 5'RACE template switching (which added a universal primer site and UMIs). TCRdb reanalysed the 5' RACE reads using MiXCR and keeps one entry per CDR3 protein. The profile covers just under 600,000 distinct CDR3 sequences, with less than 15% appearing a single time and roughly an eighth taken by the ten largest. This CDR3 spans 16 amino acids. The germline V gene encodes CDR1 DFQATT and CDR2 SNEGSKA (reference sequence). Trimming took off 0 bases at V and 2 bases at J, with 13 bases between the two ends. The source is a man under 40 who received the YFV17D yellow fever vaccine. The sample here was PBMCs, taken on the day of the yellow fever booster vaccination. The chain links TRBV20-1 to TRBJ2-2; D ambiguous. The CDR3 sequence: CSARDQLSVNTGELFF. The CDR3 DNA is TGCAGTGCTAGAGATCAGTTAAGCGTCAACACCGGGGAGCTGTTTTTT.